Listed below are T cell receptor beta chains from one sample, sequenced in a study of sequential checkpoint blockade in melanoma. Sequenced by immunoSEQ multiplex PCR; TCRdb stores in-frame clones only, minus some. The table records approximately 21,000 clones, under 85% of them present only once. The starting material was CD8+ T cells sorted from blood (inferred from file names), obtained from a patient given nivolumab and ipilimumab in sequence. These receptors all stem from a human donor with melanoma. Each CDR3 is given with its conserved first and last residue.

V gene,J gene,CDR3 protein
TRBV6-6,TRBJ1-5,CASSPNAGKQPQHF
TRBV7-6,TRBJ1-5,CASSLDPTPGNQPQHF
TRBV10-3,TRBJ2-7,CAISAADGTYEQYF
TRBV19,TRBJ1-4,CASSIDGIRNEKLFF
TRBV5-4,TRBJ2-7,CASSDEPSGASYEQYF
TRBV29-1,TRBJ1-5,CSVFGGEGQPQHF
TRBV11-2,TRBJ1-3,CASSLAGTEFGNTIYF
TRBV10-3,TRBJ2-7,CAIRDSASYEQYF
TRBV4-1,TRBJ1-1,CASSQATALNTEAFF
TRBV6-5,TRBJ1-2,CASSLDRGAGYTF
TRBV5-1,TRBJ2-6,CASSSTLDRVSGANVLTF
TRBV19,TRBJ2-7,CASSFGLATYEQYF
TRBV7-9,TRBJ2-7,CAIRTGAYEQYF
TRBV28,TRBJ1-4,CASRLNRAANEKLFF
TRBV19,TRBJ1-4,CASSIAGSTNEKLFF
TRBV7-9,TRBJ2-7,CASSLVTGTVDEQYF
TRBV18,TRBJ2-7,CASSLIRDSVYEQYF
TRBV14,TRBJ1-4,CASSQDTGTGDPDFADEKLFF
TRBV28,TRBJ1-2,CASSLGGYLVSYGYTF
TRBV14,TRBJ1-2,CASSQARGQVYGYTF
TRBV28,TRBJ1-6,CANSTPLTGADSPLHF
TRBV5-6,TRBJ2-7,CASSFGQGRYEQYF
TRBV11-2,TRBJ2-7,CASSHPSDRGSWEQYF
TRBV11-2,TRBJ1-2,CASSPGPQYGYTF